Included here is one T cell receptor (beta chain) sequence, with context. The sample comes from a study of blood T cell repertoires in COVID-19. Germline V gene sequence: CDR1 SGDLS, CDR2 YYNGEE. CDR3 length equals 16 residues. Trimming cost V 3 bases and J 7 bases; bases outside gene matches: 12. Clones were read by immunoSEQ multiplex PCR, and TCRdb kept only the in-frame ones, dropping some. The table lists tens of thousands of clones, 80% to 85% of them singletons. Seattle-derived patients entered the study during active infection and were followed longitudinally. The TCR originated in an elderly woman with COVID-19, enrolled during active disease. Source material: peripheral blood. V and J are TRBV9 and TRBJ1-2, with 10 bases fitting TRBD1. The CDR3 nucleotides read TGTGCCAGCAGCGAAACCGGGACAGGGGAAGATGGTGGCTACACCTTC. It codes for CASSETGTGEDGGYTF.